The 3 T cell receptor beta chains below all came from one sample that was sequenced in a study of CD8 T cells in Susac syndrome. With random hexamers, about 0.45 to 1 ug RNA was reverse transcribed. TCRdb passed the immunoSEQ multiplex PCR reads through MiXCR, listing each CDR3 protein once. Of around 180,000 distinct CDR3 sequences listed, approximately 94% are singletons. Sequencing was carried out using CD4+ T cells from PBMCs. The receptors here all came from a human donor with multiple sclerosis.

The rearrangement links TRBV4-1 to TRBJ1-4; D is uncertain. This CDR3 spans 13 amino acids. The V end was cut by 0 bases, the J end by 9 bases, with 8 bases between. Germline CDR1 MGHRA, CDR2 YSYEKL. CDR3 in DNA: TGCGCCAGCAGCCAAGATGACTTACAAAAACTGTTTTTT. Its protein is CASSQDDLQKLFF.

V and J are TRBV6-2 or TRBV6-3 and TRBJ2-3; D ambiguous. With 5 bases removed from V and 5 bases from J, the gap between germline ends came to 20 bases. From germline, CDR1 is MNHEY and CDR2 SVGEGT. This CDR3 is built from 16 residues. Here the CDR3 DNA reads TGTGCCAGCAGTCCCCGGACCCTAGAGGCACAAGATACGCAGTATTTT. This codes for CASSPRTLEAQDTQYF.

The rearrangement joins TRBV19 to TRBJ2-7; D is undetermined. The V gene's germline CDR1 is LNHDA and CDR2 SQIVND (reference sequence). The CDR3 runs 15 residues. The V end was cut by 0 bases, the J end by 1 base, with 10 bases between. Here the CDR3 DNA reads TGTGCCAGTAGTATAGATGTCGGTTCGTCCTACGAGCAGTACTTC. Translation: CASSIDVGSSYEQYF.